Described below is a single T cell receptor (beta chain) sequence and its context. The sample originates from a study of shared clonotypes between healthy human individuals. Naive CD8 cells comprised CD45RO-negative, CCR7-positively selected cells, excluding terminally differentiated effector memory CD45RA+ cells. TCRdb's table, derived via immunoSEQ multiplex PCR, lists solely in-frame clones and lacks some. The sample has about 600,000 clones; around 95% are singletons. V shed 6 bases and J shed 1 base, with 10 bases lying between them. This CDR3 comprises 14 residues. Per germline, CDR1 LNHDA and CDR2 SQIVND (reference sequence).

The gene calls are TRBV19 and TRBJ2-1; possibly TRBD2 for D (6 bases). The receptor's source is a woman aged 25 to 39 in good health. Specimen: naive CD8+ T cells sorted from blood. CDR3 protein: CASREGFSYNEQFF. CDR3 sequence (DNA): TGTGCCAGTAGGGAGGGATTTTCCTACAATGAGCAGTTCTTC.